The 28 T cell receptor beta chains given below trace back to one sample, sequenced in a study of blood T cell repertoires in COVID-19. The method was immunoSEQ multiplex PCR; TCRdb's version includes in-frame clones alone and lacks a portion of them. The table records some 530,000 clones, about 88% of them present only once. The sequenced sample was PBMCs or T cells enriched from blood (not recorded which). The receptors derive from a woman aged 55-70 years who had recovered from COVID-19.

The rearrangement joins TRBV3-1 (or the pseudogene TRBV3-2) to TRBJ1-5, with 7 nucleotides matching TRBD1. Trimming at V came to 3 bases and at J to 4 bases, leaving 12 bases not matched to a gene. The CDR3 is made up of 17 amino acids. Germline CDR1 LGHDT, CDR2 YNNKEL (reference sequence). The CDR3 is CASSQGPPGQTNQPQHF. The CDR3 bases are TGTGCCAGCAGCCAGGGGCCCCCGGGACAGACTAATCAGCCCCAGCATTTT.

This chain joins TRBV2 and TRBJ2-2, with D possibly TRBD1 on 5 matching bases. Trimming left V 4 bases short and J 6 bases short, with 15 bases between. Germline assignment: CDR1 SNHLY and CDR2 FYNNEI. The CDR3 consists of 15 residues. DNA of the CDR3: TGTGCCAGCAGTGTTAAGGGAACAGGTTCCGGGGAGCTGTTTTTT. This translates into CASSVKGTGSGELFF.

The gene calls are TRBV2 and TRBJ2-3; a weak D match, TRBD1 (5 bases). Per germline, CDR1 SNHLY and CDR2 FYNNEI. The CDR3 length is 12 residues. Trimming took off 2 bases at V and 12 bases at J, with 12 bases between the two ends. The CDR3 sequence: CASSEWGSYQYF. As DNA, the CDR3 is TGTGCCAGCAGTGAATGGGGCTCCTACCAGTATTTT.

This chain links TRBV5-1 with TRBJ1-4, with TRBD1 matching over 9 bases. This CDR3 region has 13 residues. Per germline, CDR1 SGHRS and CDR2 YFSETQ. V lost 6 bases and J lost 6; bases outside the gene matches: 3. CDR3 region: CASNRDRDEKLFF. CDR3 nucleotide sequence: TGCGCCAGCAACAGGGACAGGGATGAAAAACTGTTTTTT.

The rearrangement joins TRBV5-4 to TRBJ2-3; 8 positions match TRBD1. The V and J ends lost 3 bases and 4 bases, in that order; junction bases with no gene match: 4. The CDR3 contains 14 residues. Germline V CDR1 and CDR2: SGHNT, YYREEE (reference sequence). The CDR3 nucleotides read TGTGCCAGCAGCTCACAGGGGGACCCAGATACGCAGTATTTT. Its protein is CASSSQGDPDTQYF.

This chain connects TRBV5-1 to TRBJ1-2; no clear D gene. In germline, CDR1 is SGHRS, CDR2 YFSETQ. Between the trimmed V and J ends, which lost 0 bases and 0 bases, there was a span of 9 bases. The CDR3 is made up of 15 amino acids. CDR3 DNA sequence: TGCGCCAGCAGCTTGGATAGAACGTCTAACTATGGCTACACCTTC. It encodes CASSLDRTSNYGYTF.

V usage is TRBV24-1 and J usage is TRBJ2-6; 9 bases map to TRBD1. The germline gives CDR1 KGHDR, CDR2 SFDVKD. This CDR3 is built from 16 residues. The V segment lost 4 bases and the J segment 3 bases; nucleotides outside the gene matches: 3. Here the CDR3 reads CATSDRTGDGANVLTF. The CDR3 DNA reads as TGTGCCACCAGTGACCGGACAGGGGATGGGGCCAACGTCCTGACTTTC.

This rearrangement joins TRBV7-8 to TRBJ2-4; 9 positions agree with TRBD1. CDR1 SGHVS and CDR2 FQNEAQ come from the germline V gene. The junction had 8 bases not matched to a gene; V was cut back by 4 bases and J by 1 base. CDR3 length equals 17 residues. The CDR3 nucleotides are TGTGCCAGCAGCTCCCAAGGGACAGGGCTTGCCAAAAACATTCAGTACTTC. Translated, it gives CASSSQGTGLAKNIQYF.

This sequence joins TRBV5-1 and TRBJ1-4, with D tentatively TRBD1 (6 bases). V lost 6 bases, J lost 7 bases, and 22 bases lay in between. The V gene's germline CDR1 is SGHRS and CDR2 YFSETQ. This CDR3 is 16 amino acids long. The CDR3 region has the DNA TGCGCCAGCACCCCCGGGCCTAAGGGGGGGGGTGAAAAACTGTTTTTT. This encodes CASTPGPKGGGEKLFF.

V usage is TRBV19 and J usage is TRBJ1-2; D ambiguous. The CDR3 extends over 16 amino acids. Trimming pared 3 bases from V and 5 bases from J, leaving 19 bases between. Germline CDR1 and CDR2: LNHDA and SQIVND (reference sequence). The CDR3 DNA is TGTGCCAGTAGTATCATCCTCCGGGAATCTGGATATGGCTACACCTTC. It specifies CASSIILRESGYGYTF.

This clone was seen just once. The V call is TRBV30, the J call TRBJ1-2; D is perhaps TRBD1 (6 bases). CDR1 is GTSNPN, CDR2 SVGIG, per germline (reference sequence). The CDR3 loop spans 17 amino acids. Trimming took off 2 bases at V and 1 base at J, with 20 bases between the two ends. CDR3 sequence (DNA): TGTGCCTGGAGTCCCCACCTCCGGACAGCATTTAACTATGGCTACACCTTC. As protein: CAWSPHLRTAFNYGYTF.

The V call is TRBV5-6, the J call TRBJ2-7; the D gene is possibly TRBD1 (6 bases). The CDR3 has 14 amino acids. Germline loops: CDR1 SGHDT, CDR2 YYEEEE. Trimming took 4 bases from V and 0 from J, leaving 11 bases between them. The CDR3 region is CASSLWGPSYEQYV. Written as DNA, the CDR3 is TGTGCCAGCAGCCTATGGGGGCCCTCCTACGAGCAGTACGTC.

The rearrangement joins TRBV19 to TRBJ2-2, with 10 bases matching TRBD1. CDR1 and CDR2 from the germline V gene are LNHDA and SQIVND (reference sequence). CDR3 length equals 16 residues. The V segment lost 5 bases and the J segment 5 bases; nucleotides outside the gene matches: 8. The CDR3 protein is CASSSPLGQGTGELFF. CDR3 coding DNA: TGTGCCAGTAGTTCACCCTTGGGACAGGGGACCGGGGAGCTGTTTTTT.

The genes are TRBV9 and TRBJ1-3; D gene uncertain. Trimming took off 0 bases at V and 0 bases at J, with 10 bases between the two ends. CDR1 SGDLS and CDR2 YYNGEE come from the germline V gene. The CDR3 runs to 16 residues. CDR3 residues: CASSVGPLPSGNTIYF. The CDR3 DNA is TGTGCCAGCAGCGTAGGGCCCCTTCCCTCTGGAAACACCATATATTTT.

The V and J genes are TRBV3-1 (or the pseudogene TRBV3-2) and TRBJ2-6; D is ambiguous. V lost 4 bases and J lost 0, with 10 bases in between. Germline V gene data show CDR1 as LGHDT and CDR2 as YNNKEL (reference sequence). The CDR3 is 16 amino acids. CDR3 in amino acids: CASSRLTSSGANVLTF. The CDR3 DNA reads as TGTGCCAGCAGCCGACTGACCAGCTCTGGGGCCAACGTCCTGACTTTC.

The gene calls are TRBV27 and TRBJ1-5, with a possible D match to TRBD1 (5 bases). The CDR3 spans 14 residues. Between the trimmed V and J ends, which lost 2 bases and 6 bases, there was a span of 11 bases. The germline gives CDR1 MNHEY, CDR2 SMNVEV (reference sequence). CDR3 protein: CASSLQPGGQPQHF. The CDR3 DNA reads as TGTGCCAGCAGTTTACAACCCGGGGGTCAGCCCCAGCATTTT.

The chain is built from TRBV11-2 and TRBJ1-1, with unresolved D. The germline V gene has CDR1 SGHAT and CDR2 FQNNGV. The CDR3 is made up of 13 amino acids. Trimming left V 1 base short and J 5 bases short, with 8 bases between. CDR3 residues: CASSLVIKTEAFF. The DNA of the CDR3 is TGTGCCAGCAGCTTAGTAATTAAAACTGAAGCTTTCTTT.

This clone was observed a few times. The chain joins TRBV19 to TRBJ1-4; 7 bases line up with TRBD1. The CDR3 is made up of 14 amino acids. After removal of 6 bases from V and 8 bases from J, the junction contained 9 bases not matched to a gene. From germline, CDR1 is LNHDA and CDR2 SQIVND (reference sequence). CDR3 sequence: CASRIQGIGEKLFF. The CDR3 nucleotides read TGTGCCAGTAGGATACAGGGGATCGGGGAAAAACTGTTTTTT.

The chain uses TRBV6-5 and TRBJ2-3, with a tentative D call TRBD1 (6 bases). Germline loops: CDR1 MNHEY, CDR2 SVGAGI. Trimming pared 6 bases from V and 0 bases from J, leaving 10 bases between. The CDR3 consists of 14 residues. CDR3: CASRRTASTDTQYF. The CDR3 nucleotides are TGTGCCAGCAGACGGACAGCTAGCACAGATACGCAGTATTTT.

The CDR3 region is CASSWTSGGAYEQFF. Here the CDR3 DNA reads TGTGCCAGCAGCTGGACTAGCGGGGGGGCCTATGAGCAGTTCTTC. This chain joins TRBV7-2 and TRBJ2-1; TRBD2 matches at 15 bases. Looked up from germline, CDR1 is SGHTA and CDR2 is FQGNSA. With V trimmed by 4 bases and J by 8 bases, 3 bases remained unmatched. The length of the CDR3 is 15 residues.

The rearrangement uses TRBV5-1 and TRBJ2-5, with 7 nucleotides matching TRBD1. V shed 3 bases, J shed 2 bases, and the junction held 4 bases outside the gene matches. The CDR3 runs to 14 residues. Germline V gene sequence: CDR1 SGHRS, CDR2 YFSETQ. CDR3 in amino acids: CASSWGQSQETQYF. CDR3 DNA: TGCGCCAGCAGCTGGGGACAGAGTCAAGAGACCCAGTACTTC.

The V gene is TRBV5-1, the J gene TRBJ2-7; no clear D gene. Trimming removed 9 bases at V and 5 bases at J, with 12 bases between. The CDR3 is 11 amino acids. CDR1 is SGHRS and CDR2 is YFSETQ in the germline V gene. In DNA, the CDR3 is TGCGCCACGAAGAAGCCCCACGAGCAGTACGTC. Translation gives CATKKPHEQYV.

The genes are TRBV19 and TRBJ1-5; 10 bases are a match to TRBD1. CDR3 size: 15 residues. The V gene end was trimmed by 8 bases and the J gene end by 6 bases; junction bases not matched to a gene: 10. Looked up from germline, CDR1 is LNHDA and CDR2 is SQIVND (reference sequence). For the CDR3, the DNA is TGTGCCAGTCTACAAGCCGGGACAGGGGTTCAGCCCCAGCATTTT. Amino acids: CASLQAGTGVQPQHF.

The J gene is TRBJ1-1, the V gene TRBV12-5, with a possible D match to TRBD1 (5 bases). V lost 2 bases to trimming and J lost 11 bases, with 9 bases between them. The V gene's germline CDR1 is LGHNT and CDR2 FRNRAP. The CDR3 runs to 11 residues. CDR3: CASGLRGEAFF. The CDR3 bases are TGTGCTAGTGGTTTGCGGGGGGAGGCTTTCTTT.

The chain links TRBV21-1 to TRBJ2-7; the listed D gene, TRBD2, was not tested against the DNA. TRBV21-1 is noted as a pseudogene. The length of the CDR3 is 15 residues. The CDR3 DNA sequence: TGTGCCAGCAGCAAAACTAGCGGGGAGTCCTACGAGCAGTACGTC. It codes for CASSKTSGESYEQYV.

V usage is TRBV14 and J usage is TRBJ1-4, with D maybe TRBD1 (5 bases). The germline V gene has CDR1 SGHDN and CDR2 FVKESK. The CDR3 covers 13 residues. Trimming cost V 1 base and J 13 bases, with 13 bases left between them. The DNA for the CDR3 is TGTGCCAGCAGCCAAGTTAGGGGAAGAGGACTGTTTTTT. Translating gives CASSQVRGRGLFF.

The chain uses TRBV19 and TRBJ2-5, with unresolved D. The CDR3 is 15 amino acids. In germline, CDR1 is LNHDA, CDR2 SQIVND (reference sequence). V dropped 7 bases and J dropped 1 base, with 16 bases sitting between them. The DNA for the CDR3 is TGTGCCAGTACCACAAAAAGACACGTCCAAGAGACCCAGTACTTC. It specifies CASTTKRHVQETQYF.

The chain is built from TRBV5-8 and TRBJ2-7, with a tentative D call TRBD1 (7 bases). This CDR3 region has 17 residues. Trimming took off 4 bases at V and 2 bases at J, with 22 bases between the two ends. The germline gives CDR1 SGHTS, CDR2 YDEGEE. CDR3 nucleotides: TGTGCCAGCAGCAACATCATCTCAGGGGGGTCCACCTACGAGCAGTACTTC. Amino acid sequence: CASSNIISGGSTYEQYF.